Reported below is one TCR beta chain. Antigen specificity is unknown. In the original workflow: Junction-only immunoSEQ sequences carried no quality scores, so filtering differed. The table came from immunoSEQ multiplex PCR; TCRdb's copy has only in-frame clones and leaves some out. D and trimming were read from the DNA, whereas the V and J calls and clone size are those reported in that table. The sample lists approximately 940,000 clones; over 75% were seen once. The sample belongs to a study of shared clonotypes between healthy human individuals. The germline V gene encodes CDR1 SQVTM and CDR2 ANQGSEA. Trimming pared 7 bases from V and 0 bases from J, leaving 12 bases between. CDR3 length: 13 residues. Findings and limits, study-wide: It was only blood that was sampled, and tissue repertoires likely differ. A reduction in generation probabilities was seen for non-shared clonotypes relative to those shared by all four donors. Large sequencing depth failed to make sorted-subset sequencing complete, rarefaction showed.

The J gene is TRBJ1-1, the V gene TRBV29-1; D is unclear. Sample: memory CD4+ T cells sorted from blood. The subset here: CD45RA-negative fraction. The origin of this receptor is a young man in good health. CDR3 nucleotides: TGCAGCGGGTCGACGGCCATGAACACTGAAGCTTTCTTT. It encodes CSGSTAMNTEAFF. The full variable domain, rest sourced from reference TRBV29-1 and TRBJ1-1, is SAVISQKPSRDICQRGTSLTIQCQVDSQVTMMFWYRQQPGQSLTLIATANQGSEATYESGFVIDKFPISRPNLTFSTLTVSNMSPEDSSIYLCSGSTAMNTEAFFGQGTRLTVV.